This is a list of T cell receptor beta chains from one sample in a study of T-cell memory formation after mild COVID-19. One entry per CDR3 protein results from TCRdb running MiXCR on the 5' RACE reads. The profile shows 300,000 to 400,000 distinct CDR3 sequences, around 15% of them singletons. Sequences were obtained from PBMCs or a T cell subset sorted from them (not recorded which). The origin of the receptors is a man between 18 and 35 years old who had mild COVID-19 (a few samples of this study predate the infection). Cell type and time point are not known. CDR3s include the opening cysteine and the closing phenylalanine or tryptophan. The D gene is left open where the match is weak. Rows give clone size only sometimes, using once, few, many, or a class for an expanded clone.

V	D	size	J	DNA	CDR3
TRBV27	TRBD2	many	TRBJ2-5	TGTGCCAGCAGTTCCGCCGGGGGGGATGGGACCCAGTACTTC	CASSSAGGDGTQYF
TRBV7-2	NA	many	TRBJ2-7	TGTGCCAGCAGCTTATTTGTAGGCTACGAGCAGTACTTC	CASSLFVGYEQYF
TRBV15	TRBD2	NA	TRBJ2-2	TGTGCCACCGGGGGGGGATCGAACACCGGGGAGCTGTTTTTT	CATGGGSNTGELFF
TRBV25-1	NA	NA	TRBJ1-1	TGTGCCAGCAGTGAATCCGAGGGCCAGTGGGACACTGAAGCTTTCTTT	CASSESEGQWDTEAFF
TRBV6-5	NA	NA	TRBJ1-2	TGTGCCAGCAGTTCCCTATCTGTGTATGGCTACACCTTC	CASSSLSVYGYTF
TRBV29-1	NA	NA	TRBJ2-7	TGCAGCGTTGTGTTTGGGAGGGGGCCTTACGAGCAGTACTTC	CSVVFGRGPYEQYF
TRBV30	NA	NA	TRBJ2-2	TGTGCCTGGGACCTGGCGGCCCTCGGGGAGCTGTTTTTT	CAWDLAALGELFF
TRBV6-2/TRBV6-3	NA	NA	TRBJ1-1	TGTGCCAGCAGTCGCCCCCTCGGAGGGGACACTGAAGCTTTCTTT	CASSRPLGGDTEAFF
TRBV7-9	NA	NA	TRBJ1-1	TGTGCCAGCAGCCTAGGAGGGCTCGGGACTGAAGCTTTCTTT	CASSLGGLGTEAFF
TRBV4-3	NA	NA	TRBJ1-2	TGCGCCAGCAGCCAAGAGGGACGGCAAAGCTATGGCTACACCTTC	CASSQEGRQSYGYTF
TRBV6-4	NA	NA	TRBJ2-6	TGTGCCAGCAGTGAAGCCAGTGCTGGGGCCAACGTCCTGACTTTC	CASSEASAGANVLTF
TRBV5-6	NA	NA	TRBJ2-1	TGTGCCAGCAGCTTGTGGTCCGGTCACTCCTACAATGAGCAGTTCTTC	CASSLWSGHSYNEQFF
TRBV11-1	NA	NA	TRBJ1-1	TGTGCCAGCAGCCACCAGGGGTTTTGGAACACTGAAGCTTTCTTT	CASSHQGFWNTEAFF
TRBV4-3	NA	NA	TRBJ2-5	TGCGCCAGCATTCTTCTCCTAAAAGAGACCCAGTACTTC	CASILLLKETQYF
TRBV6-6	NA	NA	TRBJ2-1	TGTGCCAGCAGTTACCGGGGGACCTACAATGAGCAGTTCTTC	CASSYRGTYNEQFF
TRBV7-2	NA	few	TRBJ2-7	TGTGCCAGCAGTTCACAGGGATGGGAGCAGTACTTC	CASSSQGWEQYF
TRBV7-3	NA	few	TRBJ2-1	TGTGCCAGCAGCTTACTTGGGACAAGCGGGGATGAGCAGTTCTTC	CASSLLGTSGDEQFF
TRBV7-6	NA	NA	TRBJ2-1	TGTGCCAGCACCCCAGGGGTGGACAATGAGCAGTTCTTC	CASTPGVDNEQFF
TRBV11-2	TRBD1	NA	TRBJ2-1	TGTGCCAGCAGCCAACCGGACAGGGGATACAATGAGCAGTTCTTC	CASSQPDRGYNEQFF
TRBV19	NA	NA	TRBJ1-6	TGTGCCAGTAGTTTCCGGACGGGGCCTTATTCACCCCTCCACTTT	CASSFRTGPYSPLHF
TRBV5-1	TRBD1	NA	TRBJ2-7	TGCGCCAGTTGGGATATAGGGGACAGACCCTACGAGCAGTACTTC	CASWDIGDRPYEQYF
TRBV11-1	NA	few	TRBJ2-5	TGTGCCAGCAGGGGCAGGCCCCAAGAGACCCAGTACTTC	CASRGRPQETQYF
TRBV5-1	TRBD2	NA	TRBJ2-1	TGCGCCAGCAGTTATCCGGCTAGCGGTGCAGGGAATGAGCAGTTCTTC	CASSYPASGAGNEQFF
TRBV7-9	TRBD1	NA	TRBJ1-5	TGTGCCAGCAGCTTAGACGGGACAGGAAATCAGCCCCAGCATTTT	CASSLDGTGNQPQHF
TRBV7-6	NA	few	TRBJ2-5	TGTGCCAGCAGCATAAGGACGATAGAGACCCAGTACTTC	CASSIRTIETQYF
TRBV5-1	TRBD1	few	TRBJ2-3	TGCGCCAGCAGCCGTTGGACAGGGGGAGGAGATACGCAGTATTTT	CASSRWTGGGDTQYF
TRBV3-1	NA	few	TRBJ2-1	TGTGCCAGCAGCCAAGTGAAGGGGGCGGGAGAGCAGTTCTTC	CASSQVKGAGEQFF
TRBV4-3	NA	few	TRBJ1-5	TGCGCCAGCAGCCAAGAATACCAGGGTAGCAATCAGCCCCAGCATTTT	CASSQEYQGSNQPQHF
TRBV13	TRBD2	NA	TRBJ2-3	TGTGCCAGCTTTCGACTAGCGGGGGCCCCCGCCCAGTATTTT	CASFRLAGAPAQYF
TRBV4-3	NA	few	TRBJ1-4	TGCGCCAGCAGCCATAGTACACTTGCAACTAATGAAAAACTGTTTTTT	CASSHSTLATNEKLFF
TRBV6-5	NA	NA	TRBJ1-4	TGTGCCAGCAGTTCAGGGTCGATAAATGAAAAACTGTTTTTT	CASSSGSINEKLFF
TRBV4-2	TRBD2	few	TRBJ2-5	TGTGCCAGCAGCCTCTTCGGGACTAGTCAAGAGACCCAGTACTTC	CASSLFGTSQETQYF
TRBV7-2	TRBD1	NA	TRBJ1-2	TGTGCCAGCCAACCGGGACAGGGGGCTTATTTAGCTAACTATGGCTACACCTTC	CASQPGQGAYLANYGYTF
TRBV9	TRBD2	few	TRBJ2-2	TGTGCCAGCAGCGTACAAAGCGGGGGGGCGAACACCGGGGAGCTGTTTTTT	CASSVQSGGANTGELFF
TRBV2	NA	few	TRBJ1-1	TGTGCCAGCAGTAACCAGGGGCGGAACACTGAAGCTTTCTTT	CASSNQGRNTEAFF
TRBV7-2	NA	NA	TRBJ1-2	TGTGCCAGCAGCTGGGGATCCAGCTATGGCTACACCTTC	CASSWGSSYGYTF
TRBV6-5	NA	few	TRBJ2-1	TGTGCCAGCAGTTACTCGTCTCTCATATCCTACAATGAGCAGTTCTTC	CASSYSSLISYNEQFF
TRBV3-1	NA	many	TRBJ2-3	TGTGCCAGCAGCCCCTCAGGGGCAGATACGCAGTATTTT	CASSPSGADTQYF
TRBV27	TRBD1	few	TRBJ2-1	TGTGCCAGCAGTCAACAGGGGTACGAGCAGTTCTTC	CASSQQGYEQFF
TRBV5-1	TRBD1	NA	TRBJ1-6	TGCGCCAGCAGCTCCGGGACAGGGTTCAATTCACCCCTCCACTTT	CASSSGTGFNSPLHF
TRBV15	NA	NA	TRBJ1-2	TGTGCCACCAGCAGAGACCGGGTTAAGAGCAACTATGGCTACACCTTC	CATSRDRVKSNYGYTF
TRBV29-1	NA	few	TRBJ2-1	TGCAGCGTTGGGCGGGGGCGATACAATGAGCAGTTCTTC	CSVGRGRYNEQFF
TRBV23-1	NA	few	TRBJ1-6	TGCGCCAGCAGCCGCGTCCCGTCACCCCTCCACTTT	CASSRVPSPLHF
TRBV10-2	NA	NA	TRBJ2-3	TGCGCCAGCAGTGAGTGGGGACTGCCGAGACCCCGAACAGATACGCAGTATTTT	CASSEWGLPRPRTDTQYF
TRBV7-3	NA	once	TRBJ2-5	TGTGCCAGCAGCCTCTACGTCGGAGGGGACCAAGAGACCCAGTACTTC	CASSLYVGGDQETQYF
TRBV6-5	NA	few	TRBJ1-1	TGTGCCAGCAGTTACGGGGGGAACACTGAAGCTTTCTTT	CASSYGGNTEAFF
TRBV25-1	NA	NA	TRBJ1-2	TGTGCCAGCAGTGAAACAGCCAACTATGGCTACACCTTC	CASSETANYGYTF
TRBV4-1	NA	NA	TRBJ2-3	TGCGCCAGCAGCCATTTAGAAGGGGGCACAGATACGCAGTATTTT	CASSHLEGGTDTQYF
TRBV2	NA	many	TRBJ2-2	TGTGCCAGCAGTGTCGGGACTGCGAACACCGGGGAGCTGTTTTTT	CASSVGTANTGELFF